The entry that follows covers one TCR beta chain sequence. The data derive from a study of blood T cell repertoires in COVID-19. Study-level background: Samples came from the United States, Italy and Spain, spanning acute and convalescent COVID-19. Sources were T cells, B-cell-depleted T cells, or PBMCs; the material itself was cDNA or gDNA.

This CDR3 is built from 14 residues. Trimming shortened V by 4 bases and J by 0 bases, and 10 bases separated the two germline ends. Germline V lookup: CDR1 SGHRS, CDR2 YFSETQ. As handled by the study authors: Reference gene primer amplification yielded estimated nucleated cell counts. Profiling relied on immunoSEQ multiplex PCR, and the TCRdb table lists in-frame clones only, not all of them. Clone size and V and J calls were adopted from that table, with D and trimming inferred from the DNA. The sample shows over 300,000 clones, 85% of them seen only once. The sequence derives from a human donor in a cohort sampled during active COVID-19. The rearrangement joins TRBV5-1 to TRBJ1-2; weak D call: TRBD1 (6 bases). The sequencing input was peripheral blood. Here the CDR3 DNA reads TGCGCCAGCAGCGCAGGGACAACTAACTATGGCTACACCTTC. Residues: CASSAGTTNYGYTF.